This T cell receptor beta chain was identified during a study of CD8+ T cells in alopecia areata. The treatment denotes: oral pan-JAK inhibitor, 5-10 mg twice daily. J was trimmed by 6 bases and V by 4 bases; bases with no gene match: 8. The CDR3 length is 15 residues. Per germline, CDR1 SGHTA and CDR2 FQGNSA. TCR sequencing used cDNA made by reverse transcription of extracted RNA. The method was immunoSEQ multiplex PCR; TCRdb's version includes in-frame clones alone and lacks a portion of them. The table shows more than 200,000 clones, with roughly two fifths occurring only once. This chain uses TRBV7-2 with TRBJ1-4; 7 bases align to TRBD1. The sample consisted of CD4+ T cells sorted from blood, taken at approximately week 39, from a patient treated with tofacitinib. This TCR was recovered from a human donor with alopecia areata. CDR3 nucleotides: TGTGCCAGCAGCTCAGGACAGGCCCGTGATGAAAAACTGTTTTTT. As protein: CASSSGQARDEKLFF.